These 12 T cell receptor beta chains came from one sample sequenced in a study of blood T cell repertoires in COVID-19. TCRdb's copy holds only in-frame clones and misses some; the assay was immunoSEQ multiplex PCR. This repertoire shows around 140,000 clones, 80% to 85% found once; its top ten account for 3.5% to 4.5%. The specimen sequenced was peripheral blood. These receptors were obtained from a woman aged 55-70 years with acute or convalescent COVID-19.

This chain uses TRBV5-4 with TRBJ2-5; possibly TRBD1 for D (7 bases). In germline, CDR1 is SGHNT, CDR2 YYREEE (reference sequence). Trimming stripped 1 base from V and 4 bases from J, with 14 bases between. The CDR3 sequence is 15 residues long. CDR3 in DNA: TGTGCCAGCAGCTTGAGGAGGCAGGGGGGAGAGACCCAGTACTTC. It yields the protein CASSLRRQGGETQYF.

J is TRBJ1-2 and V is TRBV7-6; TRBD1 aligns across 11 bases. After removal of 6 bases from V and 4 bases from J, the junction contained 13 bases not matched to a gene. This CDR3 has 17 residues. Germline lookup yields CDR1 SGHVS and CDR2 FNYEAQ. CDR3 nucleotides: TGTGCCAGCAGTTTTACCGGGACAGGGGGTCGAAGCTATGGCTACACCTTC. Translated: CASSFTGTGGRSYGYTF. Together with reference TRBV7-6 and TRBJ1-2, the CDR3 gives the full variable domain: GAGVSQSPRYKVTKRGQDVALRCDPISGHVSLYWYRQALGQGPEFLTYFNYEAQQDKSGLPNDRFSAERPEGSISTLTIQRTEQRDSAMYRCASSFTGTGGRSYGYTFGSGTRLTVV.

This sequence joins TRBV7-2 and TRBJ2-7; possible D gene TRBD2, 5 bases. The V end was cut by 6 bases, the J end by 4 bases, with 16 bases between. The germline CDR1 and CDR2 sequences are SGHTA and FQGNSA. This CDR3 spans 14 amino acids. CDR3 residues: CASSLRAEVYEQYF. Here the CDR3 DNA reads TGTGCCAGCAGTCTGCGGGCCGAAGTATACGAGCAGTACTTC.

The chain uses TRBV6-5 and TRBJ1-3, with 9 bases lining up with TRBD1. The CDR3 runs 14 residues. Germline CDR1 and CDR2: MNHEY and SVGAGI. V lost 6 bases to trimming and J lost 8 bases; unmatched junction nucleotides: 8. The CDR3 reads CASRPGTGSHTIYF. The CDR3 region has the DNA TGTGCCAGCAGACCCGGGACAGGGTCTCACACCATATATTTT.

The chain recombines TRBV9 with TRBJ1-1; no reliable D call. This CDR3 comprises 14 residues. The V end was cut by 3 bases, the J end by 2 bases, with 11 bases between. Germline CDR1 and CDR2: SGDLS and YYNGEE. The CDR3 region has the DNA TGTGCCAGCAGCGCCGACGGGGATAACACTGAAGCTTTCTTT. Encoded protein: CASSADGDNTEAFF.

This chain uses TRBV9 with TRBJ2-5, with 9 bases identical to TRBD1. Germline trimming cut 4 bases from V and 5 bases from J; bases unmatched to any gene: 3. This CDR3 contains 13 residues. Looked up from germline, CDR1 is SGDLS and CDR2 is YYNGEE. Here the CDR3 DNA reads TGTGCCAGCAGCCGGGACAGGGCTGAGACCCAGTACTTC. Amino acid sequence: CASSRDRAETQYF.

The chain joins TRBV28 to TRBJ2-2, with 8 bases identical to TRBD1. There are 16 residues in the CDR3. J gave up 2 bases and V 6 bases, and 8 bases lay outside the gene matches. The V gene's germline CDR1 is MDHEN and CDR2 SYDVKM. The CDR3 DNA is TGTGCCAGCAGGGTGAGAGCAGGGGGCAACACCGGGGAGCTGTTTTTT. This gives the protein CASRVRAGGNTGELFF.

The V gene is TRBV29-1, the J gene TRBJ1-2; D possibly corresponds to TRBD1 (6 bases). Deletions cut 6 bases from V and 1 base from J, with 9 bases between. The CDR3 consists of 12 residues. Germline lookup yields CDR1 SQVTM and CDR2 ANQGSEA. Here the CDR3 reads CSVAQGNYGYTF. CDR3 sequence (DNA): TGCAGCGTGGCACAGGGTAACTATGGCTACACCTTC.

This chain connects TRBV11-2 to TRBJ2-7; 9 bases map to TRBD2. Trimming at V came to 4 bases and at J to 3 bases, leaving 7 bases not matched to a gene. The CDR3 has 15 residues. The germline gives CDR1 SGHAT, CDR2 FQNNGV. DNA of the CDR3: TGTGCCAGCAGCTCCTCTAGCGGGGATGACTACGAGCAGTACTTC. Amino acid sequence: CASSSSSGDDYEQYF.

V and J are TRBV9 and TRBJ2-7, with 9 bases lining up with TRBD2. This CDR3 contains 16 residues. Germline values: CDR1 SGDLS, CDR2 YYNGEE. Trimming removed 0 bases from V and 5 bases from J; junction bases left unmatched: 9. The CDR3, as DNA: TGTGCCAGCAGCGTAGGATCGGGGCGGGAGGGCAACGAGCAGTACTTC. Translation: CASSVGSGREGNEQYF.

The chain employs TRBV27 and TRBJ1-1; tentative D call: TRBD1 (6 bases). This CDR3 contains 15 residues. V lost 6 bases, J lost 0 bases, and 14 bases lay in between. The germline gives CDR1 MNHEY, CDR2 SMNVEV (reference sequence). CDR3 sequence: CASRLSGDLNTEAFF. CDR3 DNA sequence: TGTGCCAGCAGACTCTCAGGGGACCTGAACACTGAAGCTTTCTTT.

V gene TRBV4-1 combines with J gene TRBJ2-2, with 7 bases fitting TRBD2. Looked up from germline, CDR1 is MGHRA and CDR2 is YSYEKL. CDR3 length equals 17 residues. V lost 1 base, J lost 1 base, and 6 bases stayed unmatched. The CDR3 nucleotides read TGCGCCAGCAGCCAAGTTCTAGCGGTCTTGAACACCGGGGAGCTGTTTTTT. This gives the protein CASSQVLAVLNTGELFF.